Presented here are 13 T cell receptor beta chains from one specimen sequenced in a study of response to subunit inactivated influenza vaccine. TCRdb re-derived calls from the RT-PCR reads in MiXCR, one entry per CDR3 protein. The sample carries around 200,000 distinct CDR3 sequences, around 9% recorded once. This material consisted of non-naive T cells sorted from PBMCs, taken on the day of vaccination. The source of these receptors is a man aged 50 to 59 who received an inactivated influenza vaccine.

The sample holds many counts of this clonotype. The chain combines TRBV29-1 with TRBJ2-2; 7 bases agree with TRBD2. V was clipped by 4 bases and J by 3 bases; unmatched bases: 2. This CDR3 is 13 amino acids long. Germline CDR1 SQVTM, CDR2 ANQGSEA. CDR3 loop: CSVGSGDTGELFF. CDR3 DNA sequence: TGCAGCGTTGGAAGCGGGGACACCGGGGAGCTGTTTTTT.

The chain has TRBV27 and TRBJ2-7; possibly TRBD1 or TRBD2 for D (5 bases each). Germline V gives CDR1 MNHEY, CDR2 SMNVEV (reference sequence). Trimming stripped 2 bases from V and 6 bases from J, with 17 bases between. The CDR3 has 15 amino acids. The chain's CDR3 is CASSLGSGPVREQYF. CDR3 nucleotides: TGTGCCAGCAGTTTAGGGTCGGGGCCAGTCCGCGAGCAGTACTTC.

In its sample, this clonotype was seen many times. The J gene is TRBJ2-7, the V gene TRBV3-1; TRBD1 matches at 8 bases. Germline values: CDR1 LGHDT, CDR2 YNNKEL (reference sequence). Germline trimming cut 0 bases from V and 3 bases from J; bases unmatched to any gene: 4. This CDR3 is built from 15 residues. CDR3 DNA: TGTGCCAGCAGCCAAGAATGGACAGGGAACTACGAGCAGTACTTC. Protein product: CASSQEWTGNYEQYF.

In this sample, this clonotype turned up many times. The chain has TRBV10-3 and TRBJ2-7; TRBD1 matches 9 bases. Trimming removed 6 bases from V and 5 bases from J; junction bases left unmatched: 2. CDR1 is ENHRY and CDR2 is SYGVKD in the germline V gene. The CDR3 extends over 12 amino acids. The CDR3 reads CAIRTGGDEQYF. The CDR3 DNA reads TGTGCCATCAGGACAGGGGGGGACGAGCAGTACTTC.

The chain links TRBV24-1 to TRBJ2-5, with 7 bases identical to TRBD2. The CDR3 sequence is 15 residues long. The germline V gene has CDR1 KGHDR and CDR2 SFDVKD. Trimming removed 3 bases from V and 5 bases from J; junction bases left unmatched: 8. CDR3 coding DNA: TGTGCCACCAGTGATGTCTTTTCGGGAGGCGAGACCCAGTACTTC. Amino acids: CATSDVFSGGETQYF.

This chain uses TRBV20-1 with TRBJ2-7; perhaps TRBD2 as D (5 bases). V lost 0 bases, J lost 1 base, and 13 bases lay in between. This CDR3 has 15 residues. CDR1 and CDR2 from the germline V gene are DFQATT and SNEGSKA (reference sequence). The CDR3 sequence: CSARDYRGSSYEQYF. CDR3 nucleotides: TGCAGTGCTAGAGATTACCGGGGAAGTTCCTACGAGCAGTACTTC.

The table lists this clonotype with a few counts. The V call is TRBV7-2, the J call TRBJ2-2, with D perhaps matching TRBD1 (5 bases). The CDR3 covers 15 residues. With 0 bases removed from V and 8 bases from J, the gap between germline ends came to 13 bases. Germline V lookup: CDR1 SGHTA, CDR2 FQGNSA. The CDR3 sequence is CASSLAARARGELFF. CDR3 DNA sequence: TGTGCCAGCAGCTTAGCGGCCAGGGCGCGAGGGGAGCTGTTTTTT.

This chain links TRBV7-2 with TRBJ2-7; TRBD1 agrees at 7 bases. Germline-derived CDR1 and CDR2 are SGHTA and FQGNSA. The ends lost 3 bases at V and 10 bases at J; junction bases unmatched: 6. The CDR3 extends over 12 amino acids. In DNA, the CDR3 is TGTGCCAGCAGCTTCCCTGGACAGGCCCAGTACTTC. Residues: CASSFPGQAQYF.

This clonotype came up a few times. The chain employs TRBV7-7 and TRBJ2-1; D tentatively fits TRBD1 or TRBD2 (5 bases each). CDR1 and CDR2 from the germline V gene are SSHAT and FNYEAQ (reference sequence). V lost 5 bases to trimming and J lost 4 bases, with 21 bases between them. This CDR3 is 17 amino acids long. CDR3 in amino acids: CASSQNSGTGLYNEQFF. The DNA for the CDR3 is TGTGCCAGCAGCCAGAACTCCGGGACGGGGCTGTACAATGAGCAGTTCTTC.

The chain couples TRBV3-1 to TRBJ2-3; no clear D. The CDR3 sequence is 11 residues long. With 1 base removed from V and 12 bases from J, the gap between germline ends came to 8 bases. Per germline, CDR1 LGHDT and CDR2 YNNKEL (reference sequence). CDR3 amino acids: CASSQVDHQYF. CDR3 in DNA: TGTGCCAGCAGCCAAGTCGACCACCAGTATTTT.

The chain uses TRBV6-2 or TRBV6-3 and TRBJ1-5; D remains unclear. Trimming cost V 4 bases and J 3 bases, with 7 bases left between them. The germline CDR1 and CDR2 sequences are MNHEY and SVGEGT. The CDR3 runs to 13 residues. The DNA of the CDR3 is TGTGCCAGCAGTTGGGGTGCCAATCAGCCCCAGCATTTT. Its translation: CASSWGANQPQHF.

This clonotype was found many times. The rearrangement uses TRBV30 and TRBJ2-7; no reliable D call. Germline V gives CDR1 GTSNPN, CDR2 SVGIG (reference sequence). This CDR3 is 15 amino acids long. Trimming shortened V by 3 bases and J by 0 bases, and 15 bases separated the two germline ends. DNA for the CDR3: TGTGCCTGGAGGAGAGGAGTGGGCAGCTCCTACGAGCAGTACTTC. Protein product: CAWRRGVGSSYEQYF.

This clonotype was picked up many times. This rearrangement joins TRBV29-1 to TRBJ1-2; maybe TRBD1 (6 bases). Between the trimmed V and J ends, which lost 6 bases and 10 bases, there was a span of 15 bases. CDR1 is SQVTM and CDR2 is ANQGSEA in the germline V gene. This CDR3 region has 11 residues. CDR3 DNA sequence: TGCAGCGTCGCTTCGGGGGGGCTCTACACCTTC. This sequence encodes CSVASGGLYTF.